These 3 T cell receptor beta chains came from one sample sequenced in a study of T-cell memory formation after mild COVID-19. TCRdb reanalysed the 5' RACE reads using MiXCR and keeps one entry per CDR3 protein. This table holds roughly 400,000 distinct CDR3 sequences, more than 20% found once. The sequencing sample was made of PBMCs or a T cell subset sorted from them (not recorded which). Receptor source: an adult woman who had mild COVID-19 (a few samples of this study predate the infection). Cell type and time point are not known.

The chain uses TRBV4-3 and TRBJ1-2, with D hard to call. The CDR3 extends over 14 amino acids. Germline lookup yields CDR1 LGHNA and CDR2 YSLEER. V was pared by 0 bases and J by 4 bases, with 9 bases between. The CDR3 DNA follows: TGCGCCAGCAGCCAAGAAACCGGGAGCTATGGCTACACCTTC. Its protein product is CASSQETGSYGYTF.

This clonotype was observed a handful of times. This chain connects TRBV25-1 to TRBJ2-7; D might be TRBD2 (5 bases). Between the trimmed V and J ends, which lost 2 bases and 1 base, there was a span of 9 bases. The CDR3 is made up of 14 amino acids. Per the germline V gene, CDR1 is MGHDK and CDR2 is SYGVNS. CDR3 coding DNA: TGTGCCAGCAGTGAAAGACGGGAATCCTACGAGCAGTACTTC. Translating gives CASSERRESYEQYF.

V usage is TRBV5-1 and J usage is TRBJ1-1; D uncertain. The CDR3 is 13 residues long. Trimming left V 1 base short and J 5 bases short, with 9 bases between. Germline V gene lookup returns CDR1 SGHRS and CDR2 YFSETQ. The CDR3 nucleotides read TGCGCCAGCAGCTTGCCCGAGGGTACTGAAGCTTTCTTT. It is translated as CASSLPEGTEAFF.